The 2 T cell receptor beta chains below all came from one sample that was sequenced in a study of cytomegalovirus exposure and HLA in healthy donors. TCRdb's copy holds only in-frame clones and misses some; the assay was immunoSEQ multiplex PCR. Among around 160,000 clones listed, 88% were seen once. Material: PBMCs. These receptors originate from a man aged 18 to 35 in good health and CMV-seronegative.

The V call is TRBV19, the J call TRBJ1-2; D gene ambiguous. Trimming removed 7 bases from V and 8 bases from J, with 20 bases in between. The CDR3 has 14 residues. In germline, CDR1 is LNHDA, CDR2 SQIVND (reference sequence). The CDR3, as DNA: TGTGCCAGTAACCCGAGGGCACCGGGCGTGGGCTACACCTTC. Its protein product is CASNPRAPGVGYTF.

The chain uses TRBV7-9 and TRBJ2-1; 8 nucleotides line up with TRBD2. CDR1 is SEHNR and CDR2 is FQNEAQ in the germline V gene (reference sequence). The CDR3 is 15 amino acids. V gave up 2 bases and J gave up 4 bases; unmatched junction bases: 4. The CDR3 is CASSLSGSLYNEQFF. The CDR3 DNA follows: TGTGCCAGCAGCTTAAGCGGGAGTCTATACAATGAGCAGTTCTTC. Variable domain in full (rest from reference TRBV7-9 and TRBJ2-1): DTGVSQNPRHKITKRGQNVTFRCDPISEHNRLYWYRQTLGQGPEFLTYFQNEAQLEKSRLLSDRFSAERPKGSFSTLEIQRTEQGDSAMYLCASSLSGSLYNEQFFGPGTRLTVL.